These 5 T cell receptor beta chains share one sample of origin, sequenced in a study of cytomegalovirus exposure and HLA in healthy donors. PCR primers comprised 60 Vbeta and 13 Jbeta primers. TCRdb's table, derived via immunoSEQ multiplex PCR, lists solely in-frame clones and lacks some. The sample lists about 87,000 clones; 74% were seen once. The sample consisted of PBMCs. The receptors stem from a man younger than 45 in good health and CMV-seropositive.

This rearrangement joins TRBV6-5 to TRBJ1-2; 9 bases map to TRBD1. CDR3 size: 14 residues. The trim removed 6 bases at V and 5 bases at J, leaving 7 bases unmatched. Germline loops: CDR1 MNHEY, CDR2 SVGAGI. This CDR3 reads CASRGDRAGYGYTF. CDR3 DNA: TGTGCCAGCAGGGGGGACAGGGCGGGGTATGGCTACACCTTC.

CDR3: CASSPSGGYNEQFF. CDR3 DNA sequence: TGCGCCAGCAGCCCGTCGGGGGGATACAATGAGCAGTTCTTC. The genes are TRBV4-1 and TRBJ2-1, with 7 bases fitting TRBD2. J gave up 4 bases and V 4 bases, and 4 bases lay outside the gene matches. This CDR3 has 14 amino acids. Per germline, CDR1 MGHRA and CDR2 YSYEKL.

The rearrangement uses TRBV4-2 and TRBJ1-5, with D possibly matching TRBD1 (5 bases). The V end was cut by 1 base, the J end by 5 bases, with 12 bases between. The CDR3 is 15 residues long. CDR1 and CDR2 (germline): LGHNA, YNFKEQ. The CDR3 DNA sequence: TGTGCCAGCAGCCAAGGGGGGGGATTGGATCAGCCCCAGCATTTT. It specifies CASSQGGGLDQPQHF.

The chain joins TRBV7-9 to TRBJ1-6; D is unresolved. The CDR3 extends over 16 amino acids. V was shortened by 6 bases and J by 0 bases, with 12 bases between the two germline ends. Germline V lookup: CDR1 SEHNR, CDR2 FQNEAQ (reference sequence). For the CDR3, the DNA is TGTGCCAGCAGACACAGACATAGCTCCTATAATTCACCCCTCCACTTT. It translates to CASRHRHSSYNSPLHF.

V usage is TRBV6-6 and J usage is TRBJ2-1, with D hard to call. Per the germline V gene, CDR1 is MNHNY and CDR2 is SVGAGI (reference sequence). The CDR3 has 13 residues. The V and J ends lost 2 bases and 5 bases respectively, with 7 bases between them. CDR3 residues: CASSYVRNNEQFF. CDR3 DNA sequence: TGTGCCAGCAGTTACGTCAGAAACAATGAGCAGTTCTTC.